This TCR beta chain was observed in a study of T cell responses to AZD1222 COVID-19 vaccine. Study-wide context: Second doses at about 4 or about 12 weeks were pooled.

This clone came up once. Its antigen is undetermined. Produced via immunoSEQ multiplex PCR; TCRdb's table is partial and in-frame only. The sample records some 130,000 clones, 75% to 90% being singletons. General study points: Spike-specific TCR breadth and depth were elevated following two AZD1222 doses. Unmutated regions of variants are reportedly targeted by nearly half of spike-specific TCRs.

This sample comprised peripheral blood, obtained on day 0 of AZD1222 vaccination. The source of this sequence is an adult in good health.

CDR3 nucleotides: TGCAGTGCTAGTAGACCGGGGGGGCCAGATACGCAGTATTTT. It translates to CSASRPGGPDTQYF. The chain joins TRBV20-1 to TRBJ2-3; 8 bases map to TRBD2. The length of the CDR3 is 14 residues. CDR1 and CDR2 (germline): DFQATT, SNEGSKA (reference sequence). Unmatched junction bases numbered 6, after V lost 3 bases and J lost 4 bases.